This TCR beta chain was sequenced during a study of cytomegalovirus exposure and HLA in healthy donors. Study-level results: A list of roughly 160 TCR beta chains associated with cytomegalovirus was given. Among CMV-associated TCR beta chains, most appeared HLA-restricted in a later analysis.

In this sample, this clone turned up a few times. Its antigen is not known. Primers: 60 Vbeta forward and 13 Jbeta reverse. Libraries were prepared by immunoSEQ multiplex PCR; TCRdb keeps only in-frame clonotypes and omits some of them. Of 130,000 to 150,000 clones listed, 65% to 80% are singletons. CDR3 length: 15 residues. V trimming: 6 bases; J trimming: 5 bases; junction bases outside the gene matches: 10. The V gene's germline CDR1 is MDHEN and CDR2 SYDVKM. This clonotype was obtained from a man aged 35-49 years in good health and CMV-seropositive. Sequencing was carried out using PBMCs. The chain combines TRBV28 with TRBJ1-3, with 7 bases matching TRBD1. The CDR3 region is CASSQTGIARNTIYF. The DNA of the CDR3 is TGTGCCAGCAGCCAGACAGGGATCGCGCGAAACACCATATATTTT.